This T cell receptor (beta chain) was recorded in a study of response to subunit inactivated influenza vaccine. The length of the CDR3 is 17 residues. The V and J ends lost 1 base and 7 bases, in that order; junction bases with no gene match: 8. Germline CDR1 LGHDT, CDR2 YNNKEL (reference sequence). This clonotype has more than one count but fewer than ten. What it binds is unknown. Regarding the study as a whole: Authors suggested few new T cells are recruited by each seasonal influenza vaccination.

TCRdb recomputed calls from the RT-PCR reads with MiXCR, one row per CDR3 protein. The repertoire holds roughly 500,000 distinct CDR3 sequences, with around 25% as singletons. The sequencing here drew on CD4+ T cells sorted from PBMCs, taken more than 4 days after vaccination. The chain is built from TRBV3-1 and TRBJ1-6; TRBD1 agrees at 9 bases. This clonotype was obtained from a man in his fifties who received an inactivated influenza vaccine. The chain's CDR3 is CASSQVGTGLWNSPLHF. The CDR3 region has the DNA TGTGCCAGCAGCCAAGTCGGGACAGGGCTTTGGAATTCACCCCTCCACTTT.